Below, 14 T cell receptor beta chains from the same sample are listed, as sequenced in a study of CD8+ T cells in alopecia areata. The sample's treatment: oral pan-JAK inhibitor, 5-10 mg twice daily. After isolation, RNA underwent reverse transcription to generate cDNA as the sequencing template. Using immunoSEQ multiplex PCR, the repertoire was profiled, and TCRdb retains in-frame clones only, with some absent. The sample yields approximately 300,000 clones, roughly 64% seen once. This material consisted of CD4+ T cells sorted from blood, taken at week 24, from a patient treated with tofacitinib. The receptors derive from a human donor with alopecia areata.

The chain couples TRBV27 to TRBJ1-6, with D unresolved. V dropped 8 bases and J dropped 0 bases, with 11 bases sitting between them. CDR1 MNHEY and CDR2 SMNVEV come from the germline V gene (reference sequence). This CDR3 comprises 15 residues. The CDR3, as DNA: TGTGCCAGCGGGGAACGACGCTCCTATAATTCACCCCTCCACTTT. It yields the protein CASGERRSYNSPLHF.

The gene calls are TRBV9 and TRBJ2-7; the D gene is possibly TRBD1 (5 bases). The CDR3 covers 15 residues. From germline, CDR1 is SGDLS and CDR2 YYNGEE. The V end lost 4 bases, the J end lost 0 bases, and 14 bases lay between the germline ends. This chain's CDR3 is CASSRQGLSSYEQYF. CDR3 nucleotide sequence: TGTGCCAGCAGCCGTCAGGGCCTTAGCTCCTACGAGCAGTACTTC. The full variable domain, with the rest looked up from reference TRBV9 and TRBJ2-7, is DSGVTQTPKHLITATGQRVTLRCSPRSGDLSVYWYQQSLDQGLQFLIQYYNGEERAKGNILERFSAQQFPDLHSELNLSSLELGDSALYFCASSRQGLSSYEQYFGPGTRLTVT.

The V and J genes are TRBV7-6 and TRBJ2-3, with D unclear. V dropped 0 bases and J dropped 2 bases, with 12 bases sitting between them. CDR1 and CDR2 from the germline V gene are SGHVS and FNYEAQ. The CDR3 length is 16 residues. The CDR3 reads CASSLAVGEFTDTQYF. CDR3 in DNA: TGTGCCAGCAGCTTAGCCGTGGGCGAGTTCACAGATACGCAGTATTTT.

This chain links TRBV5-6 with TRBJ2-1; no clear D. Germline CDR1 SGHDT, CDR2 YYEEEE. CDR3 length equals 15 residues. V lost 1 base to trimming and J lost 0 bases, with 8 bases between them. CDR3 bases: TGTGCCAGCAGCTTGCTGCAGCTCTCCTACAATGAGCAGTTCTTC. This encodes CASSLLQLSYNEQFF.

V is TRBV2 and J is TRBJ2-2; D remains ambiguous. The germline CDR1 and CDR2 sequences are SNHLY and FYNNEI. The CDR3 totals 15 residues. Trimming took off 6 bases at V and 5 bases at J, with 16 bases between the two ends. CDR3 in amino acids: CASREREALTGELFF. CDR3 DNA sequence: TGTGCCAGCAGGGAACGCGAGGCATTGACCGGGGAGCTGTTTTTT.

V usage is TRBV4-1 and J usage is TRBJ2-5; 8 bases line up with TRBD2. After removal of 0 bases from V and 4 bases from J, the junction contained 13 bases not matched to a gene. Per the germline V gene, CDR1 is MGHRA and CDR2 is YSYEKL. This CDR3 has 18 residues. CDR3 sequence reads: CASSQDRWSGGVGETQYF. The CDR3 nucleotides read TGCGCCAGCAGCCAAGATAGGTGGAGCGGGGGAGTAGGAGAGACCCAGTACTTC.

This chain uses TRBV10-3 with TRBJ1-1; D gene ambiguous. CDR1 is ENHRY and CDR2 is SYGVKD in the germline V gene. CDR3 length equals 14 residues. Trimming cost V 7 bases and J 1 base, with 13 bases left between them. The DNA of the CDR3 is TGTGCCATCACTGTGGTTCGGGGGAACACTGAAGCTTTCTTT. Translated: CAITVVRGNTEAFF.

J is TRBJ2-1 and V is TRBV6-6, with TRBD2 matching 10 bases. Looked up from germline, CDR1 is MNHNY and CDR2 is SVGAGI (reference sequence). The CDR3 has 16 amino acids. The junction had 4 bases not matched to a gene; V was cut back by 4 bases and J by 1 base. As DNA, the CDR3 is TGTGCCAGCAGTTCCAAGACTAGCGGGTCCTACAATGAGCAGTTCTTC. Its translation: CASSSKTSGSYNEQFF.

This clone was seen a handful of times. The chain is built from TRBV5-1 and TRBJ2-1; D unclear. The ends were cut back, 0 bases at V and 7 bases at J, with 8 bases in the middle. The germline V gene encodes CDR1 SGHRS and CDR2 YFSETQ. The CDR3 loop spans 13 amino acids. CDR3 residues: CASSLGTGNEQFF. DNA for the CDR3: TGCGCCAGCAGCTTGGGGACCGGGAATGAGCAGTTCTTC.

In its sample, this clone was seen once. The V and J genes are TRBV6-5 and TRBJ2-5, with TRBD2 matching 7 bases. The J call is uncertain, as TRBJ2-7 better fits the DNA end. There are 14 residues in the CDR3. Germline values: CDR1 MNHEY, CDR2 SVGAGI. In nucleotides, the CDR3 is TGTGCCAGCAGTCCGGGACTATCGAAGTACGAGCAGTACTTC. Its translation is CASSPGLSKYEQYF.

The chain is built from TRBV9 and TRBJ2-7, with 12 bases identical to TRBD1. V was pared by 4 bases and J by 5 bases, with 7 bases of the junction left unmatched. CDR1 and CDR2 (germline): SGDLS, YYNGEE. The CDR3 totals 15 residues. The CDR3 coding sequence is TGTGCCAGCAGCCCCCGGGACAGGGGGCTCCACGAGCAGTACTTC. Protein product: CASSPRDRGLHEQYF.

This clone appeared a few times. V is TRBV7-2 and J is TRBJ2-7; TRBD1 agrees at 8 bases. CDR1 and CDR2 (germline): SGHTA, FQGNSA. Unmatched junction bases numbered 9, after V lost 9 bases and J lost 2 bases. There are 14 residues in the CDR3. DNA for the CDR3: TGTGCCAGTATGGCCGGGACAGGTCCCTACGAGCAGTACTTC. It translates to CASMAGTGPYEQYF.

This clone has a handful of counts. The V call is TRBV6-1, the J call TRBJ2-4; D is unclear. The CDR3 runs to 14 residues. Germline-derived CDR1 and CDR2 are MNHNS and SASEGT. With 6 bases removed from V and 0 bases from J, the gap between germline ends came to 9 bases. CDR3 sequence: CASSHDLAKNIQYF. The CDR3 DNA reads as TGTGCCAGCAGCCATGATCTAGCCAAAAACATTCAGTACTTC.

The chain links TRBV4-3 to TRBJ1-3; the match to TRBD1 covers 7 bases. Germline assignment: CDR1 LGHNA and CDR2 YSLEER. Trimming cost V 4 bases and J 1 base; bases outside gene matches: 10. This CDR3 is 17 amino acids long. CDR3 sequence (DNA): TGCGCCAGCAGCCGCCTCGGGACAGCGAATTCTGGAAACACCATATATTTT. This encodes CASSRLGTANSGNTIYF.